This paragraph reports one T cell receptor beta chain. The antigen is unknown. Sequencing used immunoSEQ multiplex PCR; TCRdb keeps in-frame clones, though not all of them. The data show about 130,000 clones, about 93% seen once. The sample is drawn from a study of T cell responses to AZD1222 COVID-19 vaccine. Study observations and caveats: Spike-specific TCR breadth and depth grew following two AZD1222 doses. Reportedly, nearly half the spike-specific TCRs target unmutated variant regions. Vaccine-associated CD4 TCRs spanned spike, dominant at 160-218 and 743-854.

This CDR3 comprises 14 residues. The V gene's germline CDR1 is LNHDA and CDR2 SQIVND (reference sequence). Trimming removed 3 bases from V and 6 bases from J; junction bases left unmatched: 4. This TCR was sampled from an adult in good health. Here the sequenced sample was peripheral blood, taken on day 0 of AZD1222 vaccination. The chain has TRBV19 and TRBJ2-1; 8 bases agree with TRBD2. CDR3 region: CASSMVAGPNEQFF. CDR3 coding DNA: TGTGCCAGTAGTATGGTAGCGGGGCCCAATGAGCAGTTCTTC.